The 31 T cell receptor beta chains below all came from one sample that was sequenced in a study of OX40 agonist ivuxolimab in advanced cancers. This table comes from immunoSEQ multiplex PCR, and its TCRdb copy is limited to in-frame clones, with some not included. The table lists more than 80,000 clones, more than 80% of them singletons. The material was CD4+ or CD8+ T cells sorted from blood, obtained in a trial of the OX40 agonist ivuxolimab. The receptors originated from an adult with an advanced solid tumor such as melanoma, head and neck, liver or kidney cancer.

The chain recombines TRBV27 with TRBJ2-1, with D possibly matching TRBD1 (5 bases). Germline V gene sequence: CDR1 MNHEY, CDR2 SMNVEV (reference sequence). Trimming removed 8 bases at V and 8 bases at J, with 10 bases between. The length of the CDR3 is 11 residues. The CDR3 region is CASHRGHEQFF. CDR3 coding DNA: TGTGCCAGCCATAGGGGTCATGAGCAGTTCTTC.

The CDR3 here is CAWSVNSYEQYV. The CDR3 region has the DNA TGTGCCTGGAGTGTAAACAGCTACGAGCAGTACGTC. This chain uses TRBV30 with TRBJ2-7, with no clear D. Per germline, CDR1 GTSNPN and CDR2 SVGIG (reference sequence). This CDR3 spans 12 amino acids. V was clipped by 0 bases and J by 3 bases, with 6 bases between them.

This chain links TRBV27 with TRBJ2-1; D is undetermined. V gave up 5 bases and J gave up 0 bases, with 5 bases separating them. Germline V lookup: CDR1 MNHEY, CDR2 SMNVEV (reference sequence). The CDR3 length is 13 residues. CDR3 region: CASSPDSYNEQFF. The DNA of the CDR3 is TGTGCCAGCAGTCCCGACTCCTACAATGAGCAGTTCTTC.

As to this clone: This same CDR3 is encoded by further DNA sequences in the sample. CDR3 loop: CASSVVADTQYF. The CDR3, as DNA: TGTGCCAGCAGCGTAGTCGCGGATACGCAGTATTTT. J is TRBJ2-3 and V is TRBV9; D is unresolved. V lost 0 bases to trimming and J lost 6 bases, with 5 bases between them. The CDR3 runs 12 residues. CDR1 is SGDLS and CDR2 is YYNGEE in the germline V gene.

The J gene is TRBJ2-1, the V gene TRBV2; D perhaps matches TRBD2 (5 bases). This CDR3 is built from 13 residues. Trimming took 7 bases from V and 5 from J, leaving 12 bases between them. The germline CDR1 and CDR2 sequences are SNHLY and FYNNEI. In DNA, the CDR3 is TGTGCCAGCAACGGGAACCCCGACAATGAGCAGTTCTTC. This gives the protein CASNGNPDNEQFF.

The chain is built from TRBV7-9 and TRBJ2-5; D not certain. The better agreement between TRBJ2-7 and the DNA end casts doubt on the J call. The length of the CDR3 is 12 residues. CDR1 SEHNR and CDR2 FQNEAQ come from the germline V gene (reference sequence). The CDR3 DNA follows: TGTGCCAGCAGCTTAGGGTCCTACGAGCAGTACTTC. Translation: CASSLGSYEQYF.

This clone was seen once. V gene TRBV7-8 combines with J gene TRBJ2-7; D gene unclear. Trimming shortened V by 2 bases and J by 0 bases, and 11 bases separated the two germline ends. This CDR3 contains 15 residues. Germline V lookup: CDR1 SGHVS, CDR2 FQNEAQ. CDR3 protein: CASSLLMLSSYEQYF. DNA of the CDR3: TGTGCCAGCAGCTTATTAATGCTGAGCTCCTACGAGCAGTACTTC.

The chain carries TRBV4-1 and TRBJ1-2; TRBD1 is a possible D gene (6 bases). Trimming stripped 0 bases from V and 1 base from J, with 18 bases between. Germline V lookup: CDR1 MGHRA, CDR2 YSYEKL. The CDR3 is 18 amino acids. The CDR3 sequence is CASSQDLGGAGVNYGYTF. In DNA, the CDR3 is TGCGCCAGCAGCCAAGATCTTGGAGGGGCAGGGGTTAACTATGGCTACACCTTC.

The chain is built from TRBV4-1 and TRBJ2-5; D ambiguous. Germline CDR1 and CDR2: MGHRA and YSYEKL. Trimming pared 2 bases from V and 5 bases from J, leaving 6 bases between. This CDR3 is built from 12 residues. Here the CDR3 DNA reads TGCGCCAGCAGCCAAATCATGGAGACCCAGTACTTC. Its translation is CASSQIMETQYF.

Turning to this clone: Other DNA variants within this sample encode the same CDR3. The chain recombines TRBV27 with TRBJ1-5, with unresolved D. The V and J ends lost 2 bases and 6 bases respectively, with 8 bases between them. The CDR3 runs to 13 residues. Germline V gene lookup returns CDR1 MNHEY and CDR2 SMNVEV (reference sequence). The CDR3 spells CASSLGAGQPQHF. The CDR3 DNA reads as TGTGCCAGCAGTTTAGGTGCGGGTCAGCCCCAGCATTTT.

The genes are TRBV11-3 and TRBJ1-2; D possibly corresponds to TRBD1 (6 bases). This CDR3 is built from 13 residues. Germline V gene lookup returns CDR1 SGHNT and CDR2 YENEEA. V was pared by 3 bases and J by 4 bases, with 9 bases between. CDR3 bases: TGTGCCAGCAGCTTGGGGGCCAGCTATGGCTACACCTTC. Translation: CASSLGASYGYTF.

The rearrangement uses TRBV7-3 and TRBJ2-1; 8 nucleotides align to TRBD2. The CDR3 covers 15 residues. The germline gives CDR1 SGHTA, CDR2 FQGTGA. The V and J ends lost 5 bases and 7 bases, in that order; junction bases with no gene match: 10. CDR3 bases: TGTGCCAGCAGCCCCCGGAGCGGGAGTCGAAATGAGCAGTTCTTC. It is translated as CASSPRSGSRNEQFF.

The chain combines TRBV6-6 with TRBJ2-3; D may correspond to TRBD1 or TRBD2 (6 bases each). The CDR3 is 13 amino acids. V was trimmed by 8 bases and J by 1 base, leaving 10 bases between them. Germline CDR1 reads MNHNY; CDR2 reads SVGAGI (reference sequence). CDR3 loop: CASSRGGTDTQYF. DNA for the CDR3: TGTGCCAGCTCGAGGGGGGGCACAGATACGCAGTATTTT.

CDR3 amino acids: CASRRTETYEQYF. In DNA, the CDR3 is TGCGCCAGCAGAAGGACCGAGACCTACGAGCAGTACTTC. V gene TRBV5-1 combines with J gene TRBJ2-7; the D is unclear. This CDR3 contains 13 residues. Looked up from germline, CDR1 is SGHRS and CDR2 is YFSETQ. V was shortened by 5 bases and J by 2 bases, with 11 bases between the two germline ends.

The chain combines TRBV13 with TRBJ1-1; unclear D gene. CDR1 and CDR2 (germline): PRHDT, FYEKMQ (reference sequence). The CDR3 is made up of 12 amino acids. V shed 5 bases and J shed 11 bases, with 15 bases lying between them. As DNA, the CDR3 is TGTGCCAGCAGCCCCTCGGGTCAGTGGGCTTTCTTT. It yields the protein CASSPSGQWAFF.

This clone was observed once. CDR3 loop: CASTGGDTQYF. The CDR3 region has the DNA TGCGCCAGCACCGGGGGGGATACGCAGTATTTT. The chain carries TRBV4-1 and TRBJ2-3; 7 positions match TRBD2. The CDR3 loop spans 11 amino acids. J lost 6 bases, V lost 7 bases, and 1 base had no gene match. The germline CDR1 and CDR2 sequences are MGHRA and YSYEKL.

The V and J genes are TRBV9 and TRBJ2-3, with D uncertain. CDR1 and CDR2 from the germline V gene are SGDLS and YYNGEE. The CDR3 spans 14 residues. V was clipped by 0 bases and J by 2 bases, with 7 bases between them. CDR3 nucleotide sequence: TGTGCCAGCAGCGTAGCAGTCTCCACAGATACGCAGTATTTT. Its translation is CASSVAVSTDTQYF.

Comments on this clone: Other DNA sequences in this sample translate to the same CDR3. The rearrangement links TRBV13 to TRBJ2-7; D is unclear. This CDR3 region has 11 residues. The germline V gene has CDR1 PRHDT and CDR2 FYEKMQ (reference sequence). The ends were cut back, 2 bases at V and 1 base at J, with 0 bases in the middle. The DNA of the CDR3 is TGTGCCAGCAGCTTATCCTACGAGCAGTACTTC. Translation gives CASSLSYEQYF.

In its sample, this clone was seen once. The J gene is TRBJ1-4, the V gene TRBV15, with 8 bases lining up with TRBD1. This CDR3 contains 15 residues. The junction had 6 bases not matched to a gene; V was cut back by 6 bases and J by 3 bases. Looked up from germline, CDR1 is LNHNV and CDR2 is YYDKDF (reference sequence). CDR3: CATRKDRVSNEKLFF. The DNA of the CDR3 is TGTGCCACCAGGAAGGACAGGGTCTCTAATGAAAAACTGTTTTTT.

This clone has just a few counts. The chain has TRBV6-5 and TRBJ2-1, with 10 bases matching TRBD2. The V gene end was trimmed by 5 bases and the J gene end by 4 bases; junction bases not matched to a gene: 5. Germline CDR1 and CDR2: MNHEY and SVGAGI. This CDR3 has 15 amino acids. CDR3 protein: CASSPASGGYNEQFF. The CDR3 DNA sequence: TGTGCCAGCAGTCCCGCTAGCGGGGGATACAATGAGCAGTTCTTC.

Written as DNA, the CDR3 is TGTGCCAGCAGTTACTCAGGCGGGGAGCTGTTTTTT. Translated: CASSYSGGELFF. The chain uses TRBV6-5 and TRBJ2-2; the D is unclear. Trimming took 0 bases from V and 7 from J, leaving 3 bases between them. CDR1 MNHEY and CDR2 SVGAGI come from the germline V gene. The length of the CDR3 is 12 residues.

The V call is TRBV30, the J call TRBJ1-2; the D gene is possibly TRBD1 (5 bases). Trimming took off 1 base at V and 5 bases at J, with 5 bases between the two ends. From germline, CDR1 is GTSNPN and CDR2 SVGIG (reference sequence). This CDR3 comprises 11 residues. DNA for the CDR3: TGTGCCTGGAGTGGGGGGTATGGCTACACCTTC. As protein: CAWSGGYGYTF.

The chain couples TRBV2 to TRBJ1-2; D is unresolved. The V and J ends lost 3 bases and 4 bases respectively, with 12 bases between them. This CDR3 contains 14 residues. Germline V lookup: CDR1 SNHLY, CDR2 FYNNEI. The CDR3 region is CASSEASPIYGYTF. CDR3 nucleotides: TGTGCCAGCAGTGAGGCCAGCCCTATCTATGGCTACACCTTC. The whole variable domain, remainder taken from reference TRBV2 and TRBJ1-2, is EPEVTQTPSHQVTQMGQEVILRCVPISNHLYFYWYRQILGQKVEFLVSFYNNEISEKSEIFDDQFSVERPDGSNFTLKIRSTKLEDSAMYFCASSEASPIYGYTFGSGTRLTVV.

This clone appeared a few times. The rearrangement joins TRBV7-9 to TRBJ1-2, with D hard to call. The CDR3 consists of 14 residues. CDR1 is SEHNR, CDR2 FQNEAQ, per germline (reference sequence). V was clipped by 5 bases and J by 2 bases, with 12 bases between them. The chain's CDR3 is CASSPNALNYGYTF. In nucleotides, the CDR3 is TGTGCCAGCAGCCCTAACGCACTAAACTATGGCTACACCTTC. The entire variable domain, with the rest obtained from reference TRBV7-9 and TRBJ1-2, is as follows: DTGVSQNPRHKITKRGQNVTFRCDPISEHNRLYWYRQTLGQGPEFLTYFQNEAQLEKSRLLSDRFSAERPKGSFSTLEIQRTEQGDSAMYLCASSPNALNYGYTFGSGTRLTVV.

In its sample, this clone was seen once. This chain uses TRBV6-5 with TRBJ2-1; D unresolved. CDR3 length: 13 residues. Germline V gene data show CDR1 as MNHEY and CDR2 as SVGAGI. V lost 2 bases and J 7 bases, leaving 9 bases between the germline ends. The CDR3 spells CASSYADPNEQFF. CDR3 in DNA: TGTGCCAGCAGTTACGCGGACCCAAATGAGCAGTTCTTC.

This clone was counted a few times. The genes are TRBV30 and TRBJ1-4; D is unresolved. Trimming removed 0 bases at V and 8 bases at J, with 7 bases between. Germline V lookup: CDR1 GTSNPN, CDR2 SVGIG (reference sequence). The CDR3 is 12 residues long. The CDR3 DNA sequence: TGTGCCTGGAGTGTACTGCGGGAAAAACTGTTTTTT. Protein product: CAWSVLREKLFF.

The rearrangement uses TRBV10-3 and TRBJ1-3; D is uncertain. This CDR3 is 13 amino acids long. Trimming removed 2 bases at V and 4 bases at J, with 6 bases between. CDR1 and CDR2 from the germline V gene are ENHRY and SYGVKD. The CDR3 is CAISEQRGNTIYF. CDR3 sequence (DNA): TGTGCCATCAGTGAGCAGAGGGGAAACACCATATATTTT.

This chain uses TRBV10-3 with TRBJ2-1; 8 bases are a match to TRBD2. V shed 2 bases, J shed 10 bases, and the junction held 7 bases outside the gene matches. This CDR3 contains 14 residues. Germline CDR1 ENHRY, CDR2 SYGVKD. The CDR3, as DNA: TGTGCCATCAGTGAGGGCCCCCCGGGAGGGGAGCAGTTCTTC. Protein product: CAISEGPPGGEQFF.

The genes are TRBV6-5 and TRBJ2-3; D is possibly TRBD1 (6 bases). V lost 9 bases, J lost 0 bases, and 13 bases lay in between. The CDR3 extends over 14 amino acids. Germline V gene lookup returns CDR1 MNHEY and CDR2 SVGAGI. This CDR3 is CASAPGTSTDTQYF. The CDR3 DNA reads TGTGCCAGTGCCCCGGGGACAAGCACAGATACGCAGTATTTT.

The chain joins TRBV14 to TRBJ2-3; TRBD2 agrees at 7 bases. The V segment lost 4 bases and the J segment 5 bases; nucleotides outside the gene matches: 6. The V gene's germline CDR1 is SGHDN and CDR2 FVKESK. The CDR3 contains 14 residues. The CDR3 nucleotides are TGTGCCAGCAGCCCGTGGACTAGGAAAGATACGCAGTATTTT. Its protein product is CASSPWTRKDTQYF.

The chain links TRBV9 to TRBJ2-1, with 8 positions matching TRBD1. The CDR3 length is 14 residues. The V gene end was trimmed by 0 bases and the J gene end by 6 bases; junction bases not matched to a gene: 2. Per the germline V gene, CDR1 is SGDLS and CDR2 is YYNGEE. The CDR3 DNA sequence: TGTGCCAGCAGCGTAGGGGGACAGGCCAATGAGCAGTTCTTC. Protein sequence: CASSVGGQANEQFF.